These T cell receptor beta chains were read from a single sample in a study of cytomegalovirus exposure and HLA in healthy donors. Measured with immunoSEQ multiplex PCR; TCRdb has only the in-frame clones, and not every one. The sample includes roughly 100,000 clones, roughly 80% of them seen just once. What was sequenced was PBMCs. These receptor sequences come from a woman in her thirties or forties in good health and CMV-seropositive. CDR3s include the opening cysteine and the closing phenylalanine or tryptophan. D genes are given only for firm matches. Only part of the rows carry a size: once, few, many, or a class if the clone is expanded.

NA	NA	TRBJ2-6	TRBV19	TGTGCCAGTAGTGTGACAGGCTCTGGGGCCAACGTCCTGACTTTC	CASSVTGSGANVLTF
NA	NA	TRBJ2-7	TRBV27	TGTGCCAGCAGTTTGTCCCCCCAATCCTACGAGCAGTACTTC	CASSLSPQSYEQYF
NA	NA	TRBJ1-1	TRBV10-3	TGTGCCATCAGTGAACGGGATGGGCACACTGAAGCTTTCTTT	CAISERDGHTEAFF
NA	NA	TRBJ2-3	TRBV19	TGTGCCAGTAGTATCAACTACTTCTTAGATACGCAGTATTTT	CASSINYFLDTQYF
NA	TRBD1	TRBJ1-1	TRBV28	TGTGCCAGCAGCACCGGGACAGCGAACACTGAAGCTTTCTTT	CASSTGTANTEAFF
once	TRBD2	TRBJ2-5	TRBV2	TGTGCCAGCACTCCGGGAGGGACCGCATTCCAAGAGACCCAGTACTTC	CASTPGGTAFQETQYF
NA	NA	TRBJ2-5	TRBV7-9	TGTGCCAGCAGCTTAGGGGGGGGACAGGCGTTCCAAGAGACCCAGTACTTC	CASSLGGGQAFQETQYF
NA	TRBD2	TRBJ2-1	TRBV2	TGTGCCAGCAGTGAAGAGGGTGGGACTAGCGGGAGGGACCATGAGCAGTTCTTC	CASSEEGGTSGRDHEQFF
NA	NA	TRBJ1-6	TRBV21-1	TGTGCCAGCAGCAAACAGGGTCCTGATTCACCCCTCCACTTT	CASSKQGPDSPLHF
NA	TRBD1	TRBJ1-2	TRBV18	TGTGCCAGCTCACCAGCGTTTGGTGCAGGGGGGACTAACTATGGCTACACCTTC	CASSPAFGAGGTNYGYTF
NA	TRBD2	TRBJ2-7	TRBV6-5	TGTGCCAGCAGCTCCGCTGGGACTAGCGGGGACGAGCAGTACTTC	CASSSAGTSGDEQYF
NA	NA	TRBJ2-4	TRBV28	TGTGCCAGCAGTGGGGAGGCCAAAAACATTCAGTACTTC	CASSGEAKNIQYF
NA	TRBD2	TRBJ2-5	TRBV5-1	TGCGCCAGCAGCTCGGGAGGGAGGGAGACCCAGTACTTC	CASSSGGRETQYF
NA	NA	TRBJ2-7	TRBV5-1	TGCGCCAGCAGCTTGACCGGGACTCCTGGTTTGAGGGAGCAGTACTTC	CASSLTGTPGLREQYF
once	TRBD1	TRBJ2-1	TRBV7-3	TGTGCCAGCAGCCCGGGACAGCCCTCCTACAATGAGCAGTTCTTC	CASSPGQPSYNEQFF
NA	TRBD2	TRBJ2-7	TRBV4-1	TGCGCCAGCAGCCAAGGGGGCGCGGGAGCCCTCTCCCTCGAGCAGTACTTC	CASSQGGAGALSLEQYF
NA	NA	TRBJ1-1	TRBV28	TGTGCCAGCAGCTTCACACCGTCAGGGGTTATATTCACTGAAGCTTTCTTT	CASSFTPSGVIFTEAFF
NA	TRBD1	TRBJ1-2	TRBV9	TGTGCCAGCAGCGTAAGGGACAGGAATCAACCCAACGAGGGCTACACCTTC	CASSVRDRNQPNEGYTF
NA	NA	TRBJ2-2	TRBV21-1	TGTGCCAGCAGCAAAGGTAGCGGGGGCCCGGGGGAGCTGTTTTTT	CASSKGSGGPGELFF
NA	NA	TRBJ1-2	TRBV29-1	TGCAGCGTTGGGCAGGTTCTTCCAGGGAACTATGGCTACACCTTC	CSVGQVLPGNYGYTF
NA	NA	TRBJ2-3	TRBV27	TGTGCCAGCAGTTTATCCCCGACTTACACAGATACGCAGTATTTT	CASSLSPTYTDTQYF
NA	NA	TRBJ1-1	TRBV5-1	TGCGCCAGCAGCTTAGAGGGTTTGGCTGAAGCTTTCTTT	CASSLEGLAEAFF
NA	NA	TRBJ2-5	TRBV11-2	TGTGCCAGCAGCCGGCTTGGGGGGGCGGGAGTTGGGGAGACCCAGTACTTC	CASSRLGGAGVGETQYF